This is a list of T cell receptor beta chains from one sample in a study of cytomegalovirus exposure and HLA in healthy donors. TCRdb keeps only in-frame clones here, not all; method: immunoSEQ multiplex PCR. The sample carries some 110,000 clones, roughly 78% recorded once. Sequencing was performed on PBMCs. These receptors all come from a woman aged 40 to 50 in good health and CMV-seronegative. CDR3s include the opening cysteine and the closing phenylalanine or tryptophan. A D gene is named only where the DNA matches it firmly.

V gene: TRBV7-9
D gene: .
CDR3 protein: CASSTPIRETQYF

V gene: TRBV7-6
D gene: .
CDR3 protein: CASSLAGAGARAFF

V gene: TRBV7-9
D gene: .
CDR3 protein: CASSFGGGDTGELFF

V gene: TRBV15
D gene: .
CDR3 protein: CATSRVDTNKAFF

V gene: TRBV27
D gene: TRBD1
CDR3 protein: CASRTTGGREKLFF

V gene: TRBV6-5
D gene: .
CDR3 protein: CASRDAGGKGYEQYF

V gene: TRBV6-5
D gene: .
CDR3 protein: CASSSPRTNEKLFF

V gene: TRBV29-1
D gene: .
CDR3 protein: CSGGGRTKETQYF

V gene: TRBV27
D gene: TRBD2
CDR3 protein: CASSFDAGGYNEQFF

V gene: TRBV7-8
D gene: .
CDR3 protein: CASSYRQSNQPQHF

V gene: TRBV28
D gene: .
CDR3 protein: CASCQGLNNYNSPLHF

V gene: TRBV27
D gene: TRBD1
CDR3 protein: CASRPTGFYGYTF

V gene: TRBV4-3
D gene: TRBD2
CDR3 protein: CASSQDPLAGEAYNEQFF

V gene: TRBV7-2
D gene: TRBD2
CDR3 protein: CASSLAIPFSGPQLDEQYF

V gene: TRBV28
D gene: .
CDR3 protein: CASSFGTGELFF

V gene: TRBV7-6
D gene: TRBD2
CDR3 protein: CASSLVAGGDEQYF

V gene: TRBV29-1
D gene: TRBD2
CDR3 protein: CSALAGATYEQYF

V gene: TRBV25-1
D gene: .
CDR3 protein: CASSGGNQPQHF

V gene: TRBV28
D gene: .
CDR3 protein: CATTPRAWGYTF

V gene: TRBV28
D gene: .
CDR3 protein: CASSFHPSYEQYF

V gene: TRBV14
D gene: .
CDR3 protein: CASSQLDSYEQYF

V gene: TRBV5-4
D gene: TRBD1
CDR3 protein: CASTSDRATGGFLGYTF

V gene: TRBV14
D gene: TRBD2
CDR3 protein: CASSHFGLAGFTDTQYF

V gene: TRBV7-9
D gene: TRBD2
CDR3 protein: CASSSYVKQGGRETQYF

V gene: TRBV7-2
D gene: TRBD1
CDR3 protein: CASSWRFEGAEGGYTF

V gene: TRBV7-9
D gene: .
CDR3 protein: CASSPTSVEGRSGYTF

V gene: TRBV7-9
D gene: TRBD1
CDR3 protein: CASTLTGINTGELFF

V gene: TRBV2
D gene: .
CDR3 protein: CASSYRVGAYNEQFF

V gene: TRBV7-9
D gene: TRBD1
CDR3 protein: CASSPGQYTEAFF

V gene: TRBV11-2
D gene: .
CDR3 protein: CASSAGRVDEQYF

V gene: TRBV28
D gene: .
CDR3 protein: CAASGPLNTEAFF

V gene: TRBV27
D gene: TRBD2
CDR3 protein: CASVGGVGYREQFF

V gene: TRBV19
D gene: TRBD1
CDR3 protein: CASREPPRQGGGTEAFF

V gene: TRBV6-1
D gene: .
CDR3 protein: CASSKTAETYEQYF

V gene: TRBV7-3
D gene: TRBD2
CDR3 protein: CASSSSGISTDTQYF

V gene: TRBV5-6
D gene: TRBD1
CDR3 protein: CASSYSGTGGTDTQYF